This T cell receptor (beta chain) was identified in a study of blood T cell repertoires in COVID-19 (dated by TCRdb to 2018 to 2021). For the study in its entirety: Samples covering the acute and convalescent phases of COVID-19 were provided by collaborators in the United States, Italy and Spain. The prospective study material was composed of cDNA or gDNA derived from T cells, B-cell-depleted T cells, or PBMCs. The dataset comprised deeply sampled blood TCRbeta repertoires from subjects exposed to, actively infected with, or recovered from COVID-19. A freely available public database, intended as a resource for researchers studying the immune response to SARS-CoV-2, is where the repertoires were released. The samples were drawn from the first 160 participants of the ongoing ImmuneRACE study and from 950 to 1,500 subjects provided by 6 global collaborators. Nearly every sample came with metadata listing a de-identified subject ID, COVID-19 status, age in years and sex. Where HLA class I and class II types were available, the types were taken from metadata supplied by the sample provider, not from assay-based typing.

The collaborating institutions used their own protocols to collect whole blood in K2EDTA tubes. For TCRbeta analysis, collaborator samples were shipped as frozen whole blood, as isolated PBMCs, or as DNA extracted from either sample type. TCRbeta CDR3 regions were amplified from genomic DNA using the immunoSEQ Assay, a bias-controlled multiplex PCR. In the paper's pipeline: The number of nucleated cells in each sample was estimated from the amplification of reference gene primers within the assay. To quantify the absolute abundance of each unique TCRbeta CDR3 rearrangement, sequence reads were collapsed and filtered. For each sample, productive Simpson clonality was calculated by taking the square root of Simpson's diversity index across productive rearrangements. The clones in this table, taken by TCRdb from immuneACCESS, are in-frame only. Not every clone is retained; where verified, under half of the shortfall comes from an unresolved V gene, and the cause of the rest is unknown. The DNA was the basis for D and trimming; V, J and clone size are from that table. The sample yields 210,000 or so clones; around 80% were counted once. The leading ten clones occupy approximately 12% of the sample.

Study-level results and caveats: How much clinical and demographic metadata was included differed by source and by participant, and the metadata was provided uncurated.

V sheds 5 bases and J sheds 0 bases, leaving 23 bases between their ends. CDR1 is given as SNHLY and CDR2 as FYNNEI, both from the germline V gene. The CDR3 sequence holds 19 residues, the cysteine and phenylalanine included. Solely the CDR3 DNA is kept, with 57 bases framed from the first base. With respect to this clone: Its specific antigen is unknown. Per-base qualities were not stored, and no clone one base away is much larger.

Sequenced input: peripheral blood. The V and J genes are TRBV2 and TRBJ2-1; matching of 7 bases hints at TRBD2 as the D gene. This receptor was identified in a woman between 40 and 55 years old with acute or convalescent COVID-19. This receptor carries the CDR3 CASSPKRVPRGGSYNEQFF. The DNA sequence is given as TGTGCCAGCAGTCCAAAACGGGTCCCTAGGGGGGGCTCCTACAATGAGCAGTTCTTC. Full variable domain (CDR3 extended with the reference TRBV2 and TRBJ2-1 proteins): EPEVTQTPSHQVTQMGQEVILRCVPISNHLYFYWYRQILGQKVEFLVSFYNNEISEKSEIFDDQFSVERPDGSNFTLKIRSTKLEDSAMYFCASSPKRVPRGGSYNEQFFGPGTRLTVL.